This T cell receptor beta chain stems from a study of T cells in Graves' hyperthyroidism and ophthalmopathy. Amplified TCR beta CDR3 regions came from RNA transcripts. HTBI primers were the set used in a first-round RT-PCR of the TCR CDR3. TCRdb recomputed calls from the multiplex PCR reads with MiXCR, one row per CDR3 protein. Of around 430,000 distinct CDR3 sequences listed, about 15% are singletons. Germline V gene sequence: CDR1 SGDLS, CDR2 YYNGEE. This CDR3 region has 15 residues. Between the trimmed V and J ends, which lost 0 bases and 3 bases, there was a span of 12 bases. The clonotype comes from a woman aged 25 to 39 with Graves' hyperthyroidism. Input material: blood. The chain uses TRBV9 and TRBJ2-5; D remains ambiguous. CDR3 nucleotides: TGTGCCAGCAGCGTAGCCACCAGAACAGAAGAGACCCAGTACTTC. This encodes CASSVATRTEETQYF. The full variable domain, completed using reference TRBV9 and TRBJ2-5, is DSGVTQTPKHLITATGQRVTLRCSPRSGDLSVYWYQQSLDQGLQFLIQYYNGEERAKGNILERFSAQQFPDLHSELNLSSLELGDSALYFCASSVATRTEETQYFGPGTRLLVL.